This entry concerns a single T cell receptor (beta chain). The CDR3 extends over 15 amino acids. The germline V gene encodes CDR1 KGHDR and CDR2 SFDVKD. V gave up 3 bases and J gave up 0 bases, with 10 bases separating them. These data originate in a study of blood T cell repertoires in COVID-19. As for the study in general: Samples came from the United States, Italy and Spain, spanning acute and convalescent COVID-19. PBMCs, B-cell-depleted T cells, or T cells were the source of the cDNA or gDNA that made up the material.

In the original processing: The authors estimated nucleated cell counts from reference gene primer amplification. Profiled with immunoSEQ multiplex PCR; TCRdb holds only in-frame clones, not every one. Clone size and V and J calls were adopted from that table, with D and trimming inferred from the DNA. This sample has around 190,000 clones, with 89% found just once. J is TRBJ1-2 and V is TRBV24-1; maybe TRBD1 (6 bases). The sample was peripheral blood. This sequence originates from a man aged 18 to 29 who had recovered from COVID-19. The CDR3 loop is CATSDPGDANYGYTF. For the CDR3, the DNA is TGTGCCACCAGTGATCCAGGGGATGCTAACTATGGCTACACCTTC.